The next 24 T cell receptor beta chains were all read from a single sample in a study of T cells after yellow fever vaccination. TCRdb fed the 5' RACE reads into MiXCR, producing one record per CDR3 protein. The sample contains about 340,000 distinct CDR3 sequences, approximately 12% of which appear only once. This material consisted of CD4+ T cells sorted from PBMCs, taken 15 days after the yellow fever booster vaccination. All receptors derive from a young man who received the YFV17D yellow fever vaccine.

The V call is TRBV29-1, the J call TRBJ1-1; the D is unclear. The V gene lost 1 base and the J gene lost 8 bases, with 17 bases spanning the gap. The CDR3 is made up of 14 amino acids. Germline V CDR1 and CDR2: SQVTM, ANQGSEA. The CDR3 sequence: CSVEVVIGRREAFF. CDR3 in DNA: TGCAGCGTTGAAGTGGTCATCGGGCGCAGAGAAGCTTTCTTT.

CDR3 in DNA: TGCGCCAGCAGCATCCAGACAGGGGGGTATGGCTACACCTTC. As protein: CASSIQTGGYGYTF. The V gene is TRBV4-3, the J gene TRBJ1-2; TRBD1 agrees at 9 bases. The CDR3 covers 14 residues. CDR1 and CDR2 from the germline V gene are LGHNA and YSLEER. V shed 5 bases, J shed 5 bases, and the junction held 6 bases outside the gene matches.

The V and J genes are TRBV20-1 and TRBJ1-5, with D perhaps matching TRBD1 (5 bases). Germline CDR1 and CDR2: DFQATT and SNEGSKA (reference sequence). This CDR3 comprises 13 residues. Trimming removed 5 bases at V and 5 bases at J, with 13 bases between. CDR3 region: CSAYTGLYQPQHF. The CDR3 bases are TGCAGTGCTTATACAGGACTTTATCAGCCCCAGCATTTT.

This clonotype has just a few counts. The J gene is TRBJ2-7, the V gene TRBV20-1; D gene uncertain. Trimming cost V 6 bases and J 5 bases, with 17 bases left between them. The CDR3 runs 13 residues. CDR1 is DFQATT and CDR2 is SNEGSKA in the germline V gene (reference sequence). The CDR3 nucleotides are TGCAGTGCCGCTCGGGTCGGTAGGGACGAGCAGTACTTC. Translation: CSAARVGRDEQYF.

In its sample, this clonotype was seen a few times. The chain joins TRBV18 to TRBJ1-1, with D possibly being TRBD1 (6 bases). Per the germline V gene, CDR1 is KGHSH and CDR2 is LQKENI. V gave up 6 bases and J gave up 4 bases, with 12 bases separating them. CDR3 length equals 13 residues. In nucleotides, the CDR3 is TGTGCCAGCTCGTCAGGGGAGGGCACTGAAGCTTTCTTT. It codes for CASSSGEGTEAFF.

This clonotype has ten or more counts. CDR3 sequence (DNA): TGTGCCAGCAGCTTACGGCCACAGGGCACTGAAGCTTTCTTT. It codes for CASSLRPQGTEAFF. The V call is TRBV7-8, the J call TRBJ1-1; a possible D gene is TRBD1 (6 bases). The CDR3 runs to 14 residues. The V gene lost 2 bases and the J gene lost 4 bases, with 11 bases spanning the gap. In germline, CDR1 is SGHVS, CDR2 FQNEAQ.

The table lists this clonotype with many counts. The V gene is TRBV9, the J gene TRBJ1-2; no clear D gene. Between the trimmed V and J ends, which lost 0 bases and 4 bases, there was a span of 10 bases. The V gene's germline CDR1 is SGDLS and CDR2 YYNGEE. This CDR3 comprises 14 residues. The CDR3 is CASSVDPEGYGYTF. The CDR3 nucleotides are TGTGCCAGCAGCGTAGATCCGGAGGGCTATGGCTACACCTTC.

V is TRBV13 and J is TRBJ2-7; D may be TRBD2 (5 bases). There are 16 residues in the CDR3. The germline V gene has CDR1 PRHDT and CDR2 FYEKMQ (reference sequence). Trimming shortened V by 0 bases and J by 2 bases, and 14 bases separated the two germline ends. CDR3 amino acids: CASSLGLAGRTYEQYF. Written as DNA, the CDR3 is TGTGCCAGCAGCTTAGGCCTAGCAGGTCGAACCTACGAGCAGTACTTC. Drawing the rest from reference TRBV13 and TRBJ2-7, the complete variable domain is AAGVIQSPRHLIKEKRETATLKCYPIPRHDTVYWYQQGPGQDPQFLISFYEKMQSDKGSIPDRFSAQQFSDYHSELNMSSLELGDSALYFCASSLGLAGRTYEQYFGPGTRLTVT.

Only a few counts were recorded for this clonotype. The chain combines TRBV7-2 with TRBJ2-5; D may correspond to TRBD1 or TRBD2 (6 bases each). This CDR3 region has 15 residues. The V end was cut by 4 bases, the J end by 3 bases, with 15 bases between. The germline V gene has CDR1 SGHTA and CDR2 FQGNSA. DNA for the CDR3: TGTGCCAGCAGCTCGATGGGGGGCAGAGAAGAGACCCAGTACTTC. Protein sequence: CASSSMGGREETQYF.

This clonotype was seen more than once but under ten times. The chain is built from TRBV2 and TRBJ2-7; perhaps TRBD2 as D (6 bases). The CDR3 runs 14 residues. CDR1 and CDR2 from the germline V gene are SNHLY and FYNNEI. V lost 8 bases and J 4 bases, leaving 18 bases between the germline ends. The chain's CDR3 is CASAGSGRFYEQYV. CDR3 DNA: TGTGCCAGCGCGGGGAGTGGAAGGTTTTACGAGCAGTACGTC.

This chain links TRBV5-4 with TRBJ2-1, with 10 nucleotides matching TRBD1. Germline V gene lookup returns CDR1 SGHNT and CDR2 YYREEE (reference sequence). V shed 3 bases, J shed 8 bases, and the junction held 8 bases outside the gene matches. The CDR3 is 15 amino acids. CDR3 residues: CASSSGTGEFHEQFF. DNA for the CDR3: TGTGCCAGCAGCTCCGGGACAGGGGAATTTCATGAGCAGTTCTTC.

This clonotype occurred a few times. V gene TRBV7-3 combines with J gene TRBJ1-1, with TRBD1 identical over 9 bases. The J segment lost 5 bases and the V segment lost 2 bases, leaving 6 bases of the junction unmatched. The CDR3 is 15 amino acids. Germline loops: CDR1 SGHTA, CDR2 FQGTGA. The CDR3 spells CASSLATGGRTEAFF. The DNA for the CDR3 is TGTGCCAGCAGCTTAGCTACAGGGGGCAGGACTGAAGCTTTCTTT.

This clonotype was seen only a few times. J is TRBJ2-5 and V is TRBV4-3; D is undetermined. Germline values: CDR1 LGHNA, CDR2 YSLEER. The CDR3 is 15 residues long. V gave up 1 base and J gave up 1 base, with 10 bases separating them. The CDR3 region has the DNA TGCGCCAGCAGCCAAGTCCTTTCCTTCCAAGAGACCCAGTACTTC. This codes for CASSQVLSFQETQYF.

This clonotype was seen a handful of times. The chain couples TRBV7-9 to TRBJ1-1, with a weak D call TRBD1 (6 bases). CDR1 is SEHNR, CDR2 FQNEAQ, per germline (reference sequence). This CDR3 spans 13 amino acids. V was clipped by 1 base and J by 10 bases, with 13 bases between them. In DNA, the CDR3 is TGTGCCAGCAGCTTAGACGGGGGGCTCGGAGCTTTCTTT. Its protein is CASSLDGGLGAFF.

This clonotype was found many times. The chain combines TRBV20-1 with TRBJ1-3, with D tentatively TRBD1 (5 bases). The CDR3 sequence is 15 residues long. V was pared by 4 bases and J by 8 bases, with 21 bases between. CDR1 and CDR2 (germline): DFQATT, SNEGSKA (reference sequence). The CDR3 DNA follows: TGCAGTGCTATCACGCCGGGACCCTCCGGGGACACCATATATTTT. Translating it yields CSAITPGPSGDTIYF.

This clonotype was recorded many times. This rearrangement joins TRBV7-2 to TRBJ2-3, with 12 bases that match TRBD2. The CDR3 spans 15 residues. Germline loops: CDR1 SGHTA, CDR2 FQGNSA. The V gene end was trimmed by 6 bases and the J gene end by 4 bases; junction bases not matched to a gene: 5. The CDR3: CASRASGGAPDTQYF. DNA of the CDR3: TGTGCCAGCAGGGCTAGCGGGGGGGCCCCAGATACGCAGTATTTT.

CDR3 in amino acids: CASSFRGAEETQYF. The DNA for the CDR3 is TGTGCCAGCAGTTTTCGGGGGGCAGAAGAGACCCAGTACTTC. V and J are TRBV12-3 or TRBV12-4 and TRBJ2-5; perhaps TRBD2 as D (7 bases). The CDR3 is made up of 14 amino acids. V shed 3 bases and J shed 3 bases, with 11 bases lying between them.

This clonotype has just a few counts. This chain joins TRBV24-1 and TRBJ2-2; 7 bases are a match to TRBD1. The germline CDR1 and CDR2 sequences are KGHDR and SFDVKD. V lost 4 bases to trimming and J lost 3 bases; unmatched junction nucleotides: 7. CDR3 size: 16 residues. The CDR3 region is CATSDPGQAHTGELFF. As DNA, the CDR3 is TGTGCCACCAGTGACCCTGGACAGGCCCACACCGGGGAGCTGTTTTTT.

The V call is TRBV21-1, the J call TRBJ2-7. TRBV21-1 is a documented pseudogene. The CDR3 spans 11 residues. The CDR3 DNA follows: TGTGCCAGCAGCAGAGGCGTCGTGCAGTACGTC. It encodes CASSRGVVQYV.

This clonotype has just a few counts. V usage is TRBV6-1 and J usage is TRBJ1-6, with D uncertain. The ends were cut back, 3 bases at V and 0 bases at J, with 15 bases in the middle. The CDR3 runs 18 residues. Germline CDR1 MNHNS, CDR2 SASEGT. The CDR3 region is CASSDSGKISSYNSPLHF. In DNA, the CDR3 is TGTGCCAGCAGTGATTCCGGGAAAATAAGCTCCTATAATTCACCCCTCCACTTT.

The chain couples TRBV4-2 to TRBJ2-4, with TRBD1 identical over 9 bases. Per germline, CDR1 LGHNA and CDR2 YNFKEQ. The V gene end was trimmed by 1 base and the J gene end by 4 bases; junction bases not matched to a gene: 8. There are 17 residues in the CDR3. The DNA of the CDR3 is TGTGCCAGCAGCCAAGGGGGGAACAGGGGGCAGAAAAACATTCAGTACTTC. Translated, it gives CASSQGGNRGQKNIQYF.

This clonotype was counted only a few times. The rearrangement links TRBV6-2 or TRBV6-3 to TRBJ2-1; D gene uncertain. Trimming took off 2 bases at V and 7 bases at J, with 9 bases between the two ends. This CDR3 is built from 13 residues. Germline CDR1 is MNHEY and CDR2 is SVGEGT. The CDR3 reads CASSYPTRNEQFF. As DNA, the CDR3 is TGTGCCAGCAGTTACCCCACCCGTAATGAGCAGTTCTTC.

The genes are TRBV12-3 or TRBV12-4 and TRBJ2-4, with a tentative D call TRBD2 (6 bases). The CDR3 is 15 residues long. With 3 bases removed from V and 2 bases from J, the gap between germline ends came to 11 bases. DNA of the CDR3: TGTGCCAGCAGTTTCTTGGCGGGGACCAAAAACATTCAGTACTTC. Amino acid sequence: CASSFLAGTKNIQYF.

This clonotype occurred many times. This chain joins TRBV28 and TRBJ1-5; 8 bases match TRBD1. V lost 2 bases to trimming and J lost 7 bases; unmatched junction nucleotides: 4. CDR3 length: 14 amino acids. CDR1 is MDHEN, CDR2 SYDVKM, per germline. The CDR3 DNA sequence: TGTGCCAGCAGTTTACCAGGGGGCGGCCAGCCCCAGCATTTT. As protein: CASSLPGGGQPQHF.